The 25 T cell receptor beta chains below all came from one sample that was sequenced in a study of T cells after yellow fever vaccination. TCRdb itself ran the 5' RACE reads through MiXCR, one entry per CDR3 protein. This sample carries 250,000 to 350,000 distinct CDR3 sequences, around 9.3% of them seen once, and the ten largest clones take 3% to 3.5%. Sequenced material: CD4+ T cells sorted from PBMCs, taken 5 days after the yellow fever booster vaccination. These receptors originate from a man between 18 and 35 years old who received the YFV17D yellow fever vaccine.

The CDR3 spells CASSSAGYANYGYTF. DNA for the CDR3: TGTGCCAGCAGCTCCGCAGGGTACGCTAACTATGGCTACACCTTC. The chain combines TRBV7-2 with TRBJ1-2; tentatively, D is TRBD1 (5 bases). The CDR3 totals 15 residues. V was clipped by 4 bases and J by 0 bases, with 12 bases between them. The germline V gene has CDR1 SGHTA and CDR2 FQGNSA.

This clonotype has at least ten counts. The gene calls are TRBV4-3 and TRBJ1-6; D is ambiguous. The CDR3 covers 13 residues. Germline V lookup: CDR1 LGHNA, CDR2 YSLEER. With 0 bases removed from V and 10 bases from J, the gap between germline ends came to 7 bases. The CDR3 is CASSQEVRSPLHF. As DNA, the CDR3 is TGCGCCAGCAGCCAAGAAGTAAGATCACCCCTCCACTTT.

This clonotype showed up just a few times. The chain is built from TRBV20-1 and TRBJ1-6; the D is unclear. Trimming pared 3 bases from V and 8 bases from J, leaving 8 bases between. The germline gives CDR1 DFQATT, CDR2 SNEGSKA (reference sequence). The CDR3 is 12 amino acids. In nucleotides, the CDR3 is TGCAGTGCTAGGAAGGGAGATTCACCCCTCCACTTT. This encodes CSARKGDSPLHF.

The chain uses TRBV6-6 and TRBJ2-5; D not resolved. The CDR3 has 12 amino acids. Germline assignment: CDR1 MNHNY and CDR2 SVGAGI (reference sequence). V was trimmed by 5 bases and J by 4 bases, leaving 8 bases between them. CDR3 bases: TGTGCCAGCAGTAAGAGGTTAGAGACCCAGTACTTC. This translates into CASSKRLETQYF.

There are many counts of this clonotype. The CDR3 reads CASRPQGTGELFF. CDR3 coding DNA: TGTGCCAGCAGACCGCAGGGAACCGGGGAGCTGTTTTTT. The chain links TRBV7-2 to TRBJ2-2; the D gene is possibly TRBD1 (5 bases). CDR1 SGHTA and CDR2 FQGNSA come from the germline V gene. V was clipped by 6 bases and J by 5 bases, with 10 bases between them. This CDR3 contains 13 residues.

This clonotype turned up a few times. This sequence joins TRBV18 and TRBJ2-7; the D gene is possibly TRBD1 (5 bases). Trimming took 6 bases from V and 7 from J, leaving 22 bases between them. The CDR3 contains 15 residues. Germline V CDR1 and CDR2: KGHSH, LQKENI. The CDR3 DNA sequence: TGTGCCAGCTCCCCTACAGGTGAAGGAATTCGGGAGCAGTACTTC. As protein: CASSPTGEGIREQYF.

The chain employs TRBV6-2 or TRBV6-3 and TRBJ2-1, with 8 bases that match TRBD1. Germline lookup yields CDR1 MNHEY and CDR2 SVGEGT. The CDR3 is 14 residues long. Germline trimming cut 6 bases from V and 2 bases from J; bases unmatched to any gene: 3. CDR3 DNA: TGTGCCAGCAGGGACAGGGATCCCTACAATGAGCAGTTCTTC. It yields the protein CASRDRDPYNEQFF.

This clonotype was counted many times. The chain combines TRBV5-1 with TRBJ2-6, with 7 positions matching TRBD1. Per the germline V gene, CDR1 is SGHRS and CDR2 is YFSETQ. Trimming cost V 5 bases and J 2 bases; bases outside gene matches: 4. The CDR3 covers 15 residues. The CDR3 region is CASSWTGPGANVLTF. CDR3 bases: TGCGCCAGCAGTTGGACAGGCCCTGGGGCCAACGTCCTGACTTTC.

This clonotype was picked up a small number of times. This chain links TRBV24-1 with TRBJ2-3; 8 nucleotides agree with TRBD2. Germline-derived CDR1 and CDR2 are KGHDR and SFDVKD. Trimming cost V 4 bases and J 8 bases; bases outside gene matches: 13. This CDR3 has 16 residues. The CDR3 loop is CATSDPARGGRSTQYF. The DNA for the CDR3 is TGTGCCACCAGTGACCCCGCTCGCGGGGGGAGAAGTACGCAGTATTTT.

The CDR3 is CASSQDRGGNYGYTF. DNA for the CDR3: TGCGCCAGCAGCCAGGACCGGGGGGGGAACTATGGCTACACCTTC. V is TRBV4-1 and J is TRBJ1-2; D may be TRBD1 (5 bases). The germline CDR1 and CDR2 sequences are MGHRA and YSYEKL. There are 15 residues in the CDR3. The V gene lost 3 bases and the J gene lost 2 bases, with 13 bases spanning the gap.

J is TRBJ1-5 and V is TRBV6-2 or TRBV6-3; 8 bases are shared with TRBD1. Germline V gene data show CDR1 as MNHEY and CDR2 as SVGEGT. V was pared by 3 bases and J by 7 bases, with 8 bases of the junction left unmatched. The CDR3 length is 15 residues. CDR3 in amino acids: CASSYSDRGQQPQHF. The CDR3 DNA is TGTGCCAGCAGTTATTCAGACAGGGGCCAACAGCCCCAGCATTTT.

The V call is TRBV18, the J call TRBJ2-5; D is possibly TRBD1 (6 bases). The CDR3 covers 15 residues. Per the germline V gene, CDR1 is KGHSH and CDR2 is LQKENI. Trimming took off 2 bases at V and 5 bases at J, with 15 bases between the two ends. The CDR3 nucleotides read TGTGCCAGCTCACCAATTGAGGGGACACCGGAGACCCAGTACTTC. Amino acid sequence: CASSPIEGTPETQYF.

This clonotype was found a few times. V usage is TRBV6-6 and J usage is TRBJ1-1, with D unresolved. V lost 2 bases and J 2 bases, leaving 12 bases between the germline ends. There are 15 residues in the CDR3. CDR1 is MNHNY, CDR2 SVGAGI, per germline (reference sequence). CDR3 in DNA: TGTGCCAGCAGTTACCAAACGACAAGCAACACTGAAGCTTTCTTT. This translates into CASSYQTTSNTEAFF.

This clonotype was seen at least ten times. V is TRBV7-8 and J is TRBJ2-7; 9 bases fit TRBD2. The CDR3 is 14 residues long. V trimming: 4 bases; J trimming: 5 bases; junction bases outside the gene matches: 6. Per the germline V gene, CDR1 is SGHVS and CDR2 is FQNEAQ. The CDR3 DNA sequence: TGTGCCAGCAGCTCCAGCGGGGGGTACAACGAGCAGTACTTC. As protein: CASSSSGGYNEQYF. Looking up the rest from reference TRBV7-8 and TRBJ2-7 gives the full variable domain: GAGVSQSPRYKVAKRGQDVALRCDPISGHVSLFWYQQALGQGPEFLTYFQNEAQLDKSGLPSDRFFAERPEGSVSTLKIQRTQQEDSAVYLCASSSSGGYNEQYFGPGTRLTVT.

In this sample, this clonotype turned up many times. This chain uses TRBV6-2 or TRBV6-3 with TRBJ2-7; D gene unclear. Germline V lookup: CDR1 MNHEY, CDR2 SVGEGT. Trimming cost V 0 bases and J 7 bases, with 10 bases left between them. The CDR3 is 13 residues long. CDR3 region: CASSYSLAEEQYV. The CDR3 nucleotides are TGTGCCAGCAGTTACTCCCTCGCCGAAGAGCAGTACGTC.

This clonotype was detected many times. This chain connects TRBV6-5 to TRBJ1-2, with D possibly TRBD1 on 5 matching bases. The CDR3 extends over 13 amino acids. V was trimmed by 8 bases and J by 4 bases, leaving 14 bases between them. The germline V gene encodes CDR1 MNHEY and CDR2 SVGAGI. The CDR3 here is CASGGFQGYGYTF. DNA of the CDR3: TGTGCCAGCGGGGGGTTTCAAGGCTATGGCTACACCTTC.

The chain links TRBV12-3 or TRBV12-4 to TRBJ2-1; 8 nucleotides line up with TRBD1. This CDR3 has 15 amino acids. The V and J ends lost 3 bases and 7 bases, in that order; junction bases with no gene match: 8. The CDR3 protein is CASSFYLQGENEQFF. In nucleotides, the CDR3 is TGTGCCAGCAGTTTTTACCTACAGGGGGAAAATGAGCAGTTCTTC.

This clonotype showed up just a few times. The CDR3 DNA is TGCAGTGCTTCAAGGGGGGGCTCCACCGGGGAGCTGTTTTTT. It yields the protein CSASRGGSTGELFF. The J gene is TRBJ2-2, the V gene TRBV20-1; TRBD2 is a possible D gene (7 bases). The V and J ends lost 5 bases and 4 bases respectively, with 14 bases between them. Looked up from germline, CDR1 is DFQATT and CDR2 is SNEGSKA (reference sequence). This CDR3 has 14 amino acids.

The chain joins TRBV6-5 to TRBJ2-3, with D possibly TRBD1 on 6 matching bases. The ends were cut back, 8 bases at V and 5 bases at J, with 14 bases in the middle. Germline assignment: CDR1 MNHEY and CDR2 SVGAGI. The CDR3 covers 13 residues. The CDR3 loop is CASADRKIDTQYF. CDR3 nucleotides: TGTGCCAGCGCCGACAGGAAGATAGATACGCAGTATTTT.

This clonotype came up a few times. The chain carries TRBV10-3 and TRBJ2-5, with a weak D call TRBD2 (7 bases). CDR1 and CDR2 (germline): ENHRY, SYGVKD. With 3 bases removed from V and 5 bases from J, the gap between germline ends came to 10 bases. The CDR3 is 13 residues long. In DNA form, the CDR3 reads TGTGCCATCAGTGACGGGGGGCGCGAGACCCAGTACTTC. Translation: CAISDGGRETQYF.

There are many counts of this clonotype. The rearrangement links TRBV12-3 or TRBV12-4 to TRBJ2-7; 7 nucleotides agree with TRBD2. The CDR3 extends over 13 amino acids. V lost 3 bases to trimming and J lost 7 bases; unmatched junction nucleotides: 6. This CDR3 reads CASSFVPGGEQYF. CDR3 DNA: TGTGCCAGCAGTTTTGTCCCCGGGGGGGAGCAGTACTTC.

This clonotype was seen only a few times. The chain employs TRBV28 and TRBJ1-4; D may be TRBD1 (5 bases). CDR3 length: 14 amino acids. Trimming took 6 bases from V and 5 from J, leaving 13 bases between them. Germline loops: CDR1 MDHEN, CDR2 SYDVKM. The CDR3 reads CASSPGGLNEKLFF. The CDR3 DNA reads as TGTGCCAGCAGCCCCGGGGGTCTAAATGAAAAACTGTTTTTT.

This clonotype appeared many times. The chain has TRBV7-2 and TRBJ2-3, with 12 bases fitting TRBD2. After removal of 6 bases from V and 4 bases from J, the junction contained 5 bases not matched to a gene. This CDR3 has 15 residues. Germline lookup yields CDR1 SGHTA and CDR2 FQGNSA. CDR3 in amino acids: CASRASGGAPDTQYF. CDR3 bases: TGTGCCAGCAGGGCTAGCGGGGGGGCCCCAGATACGCAGTATTTT.

This clonotype was observed many times. The V gene is TRBV5-5, the J gene TRBJ1-4; D not certain. The CDR3 has 15 residues. V lost 1 base, J lost 2 bases, and 9 bases lay in between. Germline V gene data show CDR1 as SGHKS and CDR2 as YYEKEE (reference sequence). In DNA, the CDR3 is TGTGCCAGCAGCTTGTCCCTAGGCACTAATGAAAAACTGTTTTTT. This translates into CASSLSLGTNEKLFF.

In this sample, this clonotype turned up a few times. The chain uses TRBV7-2 and TRBJ1-2; unclear D gene. V was pared by 7 bases and J by 4 bases, with 13 bases between. Germline CDR1 is SGHTA and CDR2 is FQGNSA. This CDR3 has 13 amino acids. The CDR3 coding sequence is TGTGCCAGCAATGGGCGGATACCCTATGGCTACACCTTC. Translated: CASNGRIPYGYTF.